This TCR beta chain was documented in a study of T-cell reconstitution after alpha-beta-depleted transplantation in children. Points from the study as a whole: Reports say that about two months after transplant, the alpha-beta T cells came out of several hundred graft clones that had expanded.

Ten or more counts support this clonotype. The antigen is unknown. V was shortened by 2 bases and J by 0 bases, with 12 bases between the two germline ends. CDR3 length: 17 amino acids. Germline V gives CDR1 SGHRS, CDR2 YFSETQ. It was with unique molecular identifiers that the TCRbeta library was prepared. MiXCR, run by TCRdb on the PCR reads, gives a single entry per CDR3 protein. Of roughly 500,000 distinct CDR3 sequences listed, roughly a tenth are singletons. Sequencing used PBMCs, obtained before TCRalphabeta/CD19-depleted stem cell transplant. This clonotype was obtained from a child under 10 years old with inherited bone marrow failure, due to receive a stem cell transplant. This chain links TRBV5-1 with TRBJ1-6, with a possible D match to TRBD1 (6 bases). CDR3 in amino acids: CASSFGQLSSYNSPLHF. The CDR3 DNA reads as TGCGCCAGCAGCTTTGGACAGCTGAGCTCCTATAATTCACCCCTCCACTTT. The variable domain in full, with the rest retrieved from reference TRBV5-1 and TRBJ1-6, is KAGVTQTPRYLIKTRGQQVTLSCSPISGHRSVSWYQQTPGQGLQFLFEYFSETQRNKGNFPGRFSGRQFSNSRSEMNVSTLELGDSALYLCASSFGQLSSYNSPLHFGNGTRLTVT.